This is a list of T cell receptor beta chains from one sample in a study of blood T cells in healthy people across ages. In TCRdb, the 5' RACE reads were re-called with MiXCR into one record per CDR3 protein. Among under 1 million distinct CDR3 sequences listed, more than 40% were seen once. The sequenced sample was blood. These receptors were obtained from a man aged 60 to 75 in good health. Each CDR3 is given with its conserved first and last residue. Each record gives: CDR3 length, D gene, J gene, clone size, V gene, CDR3 DNA, CDR3 protein. A D gene is named only where the DNA matches it firmly. Only part of the rows carry a size: once, few, many, or a class if the clone is expanded.

cdr3_length: 14
d_call: .
j_call: TRBJ2-7
clone_size: few
v_call: TRBV19
cdr3_nt: TGTGCCAGTAGTCCCTCCCACGGCTCCTACGAGCAGTACTTC
cdr3_aa: CASSPSHGSYEQYF

cdr3_length: 15
d_call: TRBD2
j_call: TRBJ2-7
clone_size: .
v_call: TRBV30
cdr3_nt: TGTGCCTGGAGTTCTCCATTAGCGGGGGGGGACGAGCAGTACTTC
cdr3_aa: CAWSSPLAGGDEQYF

cdr3_length: 17
d_call: TRBD2
j_call: TRBJ2-3
clone_size: many
v_call: TRBV20-1
cdr3_nt: TGCAGTGCCGGAGGGGCGGGGGGGCGGTTTGGCACAGATACGCAGTATTTT
cdr3_aa: CSAGGAGGRFGTDTQYF

cdr3_length: 15
d_call: .
j_call: TRBJ2-7
clone_size: .
v_call: TRBV7-8
cdr3_nt: TGTGCCAGCAGCCCGGACATATCTAATTACAATGAGCAGTACTTC
cdr3_aa: CASSPDISNYNEQYF

cdr3_length: 16
d_call: TRBD2
j_call: TRBJ2-5
clone_size: .
v_call: TRBV9
cdr3_nt: TGTGCCAGCAGCGTAGATGGCGGGGGGGCCCCAGAGACCCAGTACTTC
cdr3_aa: CASSVDGGGAPETQYF

cdr3_length: 17
d_call: .
j_call: TRBJ1-5
clone_size: .
v_call: TRBV28
cdr3_nt: TGTGCCAGCTCTTTCTCCCGGGGGCGGGTTGACAATCAGCCCCAGCATTTT
cdr3_aa: CASSFSRGRVDNQPQHF

cdr3_length: 13
d_call: .
j_call: TRBJ1-5
clone_size: .
v_call: TRBV9
cdr3_nt: TGTGCCAGCAGCACGGGAGTTACTCAGCCCCAGCATTTT
cdr3_aa: CASSTGVTQPQHF

cdr3_length: 19
d_call: TRBD1
j_call: TRBJ2-1
clone_size: .
v_call: TRBV5-5
cdr3_nt: TGTGCCAGCAGCTTGGTACTCGGCCGGGACAGGGGATCCTACAATGAGCAGTTCTTC
cdr3_aa: CASSLVLGRDRGSYNEQFF

cdr3_length: 12
d_call: TRBD1
j_call: TRBJ2-5
clone_size: .
v_call: TRBV2
cdr3_nt: TGTGCCACCACCGGACAGGGTCGGACCCAGTACTTC
cdr3_aa: CATTGQGRTQYF

cdr3_length: 15
d_call: .
j_call: TRBJ2-3
clone_size: .
v_call: TRBV6-5
cdr3_nt: TGTGCCAGCAGTTACGGTGGTTTTGGCACAGATACGCAGTATTTT
cdr3_aa: CASSYGGFGTDTQYF

cdr3_length: 14
d_call: .
j_call: TRBJ2-7
clone_size: .
v_call: TRBV11-3
cdr3_nt: TGTGCCAGCAGTCTCGGGAATAGAGGGTTCGAGCAGTACTTC
cdr3_aa: CASSLGNRGFEQYF

cdr3_length: 15
d_call: TRBD1
j_call: TRBJ1-5
clone_size: .
v_call: TRBV6-6
cdr3_nt: TGTGCCAGCAGGGCGGGACAGGGGACTTCTGAGCCCCAGCATTTT
cdr3_aa: CASRAGQGTSEPQHF

cdr3_length: 15
d_call: TRBD1
j_call: TRBJ1-4
clone_size: .
v_call: TRBV2
cdr3_nt: TGTGCCAGCAGCGGAGGGGGCAGAAACCATGAAAAACTGTTTTTT
cdr3_aa: CASSGGGRNHEKLFF

cdr3_length: 14
d_call: .
j_call: TRBJ1-2
clone_size: few
v_call: TRBV12-3/TRBV12-4
cdr3_nt: TGTGCCAGCAGTCGGGCAGGCTCAAACTATGGCTACACCTTC
cdr3_aa: CASSRAGSNYGYTF

cdr3_length: 14
d_call: .
j_call: TRBJ1-2
clone_size: few
v_call: TRBV20-1
cdr3_nt: TGCAGTGCTAGAGACCGGCAGGGCCTCTCGGGCTACACCTTC
cdr3_aa: CSARDRQGLSGYTF